One and the same sample provided the 3 T cell receptor beta chains below, sequenced in a study of blood T cell repertoires in COVID-19. The data were produced by immunoSEQ multiplex PCR, yet TCRdb's version contains in-frame clones alone and is incomplete. The data show more than 100,000 clones, around 86% seen once. The sample taken for sequencing was peripheral blood. These receptors were collected from a man aged 50-60 years with active COVID-19.

V usage is TRBV15 and J usage is TRBJ2-7; 9 nucleotides align to TRBD1. J gave up 4 bases and V 4 bases, and 5 bases lay outside the gene matches. This CDR3 has 14 amino acids. Germline V gives CDR1 LNHNV, CDR2 YYDKDF (reference sequence). The CDR3 DNA follows: TGTGCCACCAGCAAACAGGGGGCAGGGTACGAGCAGTACTTC. Encoded protein: CATSKQGAGYEQYF.

The chain has TRBV2 and TRBJ2-7; a possible D gene is TRBD2 (6 bases). Germline V gene data show CDR1 as SNHLY and CDR2 as FYNNEI. The CDR3 extends over 12 amino acids. Trimming took off 6 bases at V and 5 bases at J, with 11 bases between the two ends. As DNA, the CDR3 is TGTGCCAGCAGCACGGAGGGCCACGAGCAGTACTTC. The encoded protein is CASSTEGHEQYF.

The rearrangement links TRBV9 to TRBJ2-1; D possibly corresponds to TRBD2 (6 bases). Per germline, CDR1 SGDLS and CDR2 YYNGEE. Trimming left V 2 bases short and J 0 bases short, with 9 bases between. The CDR3 length is 15 residues. The DNA for the CDR3 is TGTGCCAGCAGCGTCGTCGGGGGCTCCTACAATGAGCAGTTCTTC. It specifies CASSVVGGSYNEQFF.